Below are 8 T cell receptor beta chains sequenced from a single sample in a study of T-cell memory formation after mild COVID-19. TCRdb used MiXCR to reprocess the 5' RACE reads, holding one entry per CDR3 protein. The table has approximately 300,000 distinct CDR3 sequences, roughly 8.2% seen once. Sequenced: PBMCs or a T cell subset sorted from them (not recorded which). The receptors were gathered from a man in his late teens or twenties who had mild COVID-19 (a few samples of this study predate the infection). Cell type and time point are not known.

V and J are TRBV6-5 and TRBJ1-6; 7 bases are a match to TRBD1. CDR1 MNHEY and CDR2 SVGAGI come from the germline V gene. V dropped 5 bases and J dropped 13; count of bases not matched to a gene: 11. The CDR3 loop spans 14 amino acids. The CDR3 protein is CASSTGTVIHPLHF. CDR3 nucleotide sequence: TGTGCCAGCAGTACCGGGACAGTGATTCACCCCCTCCACTTT.

The rearrangement joins TRBV28 to TRBJ2-1; 8 bases are a match to TRBD2. The CDR3 runs to 13 residues. The V gene's germline CDR1 is MDHEN and CDR2 SYDVKM. With 10 bases clipped from V and 5 bases from J, the junction kept 7 bases outside the gene matches. CDR3 sequence: CATGPGGNNEQFF. The CDR3 DNA reads as TGTGCCACCGGACCGGGGGGGAACAATGAGCAGTTCTTC.

The chain is built from TRBV28 and TRBJ2-1; no clear D gene. V was cut by 3 bases and J by 1 base, with 13 bases left in between. CDR3 length equals 16 residues. The germline gives CDR1 MDHEN, CDR2 SYDVKM. The CDR3 bases are TGTGCCAGCAGTTTTCGGGCAGACCCATCCTACAATGAGCAGTTCTTC. This translates into CASSFRADPSYNEQFF.

The chain employs TRBV24-1 and TRBJ2-3; 7 positions agree with TRBD2. Per germline, CDR1 KGHDR and CDR2 SFDVKD. The V and J ends lost 3 bases and 4 bases, in that order; junction bases with no gene match: 6. CDR3 length: 15 residues. The CDR3 loop is CATSDLPGRADTQYF. The CDR3 DNA is TGTGCCACCAGTGATCTGCCAGGGAGGGCAGATACGCAGTATTTT.

This clonotype was seen at least ten times. Germline and junction disagree at one end, which may indicate a read error. The chain links TRBV20-1 to TRBJ2-3; 9 bases line up with TRBD2. The CDR3 is 12 residues long. CDR1 is DFQATT, CDR2 SNEGSKA, per germline (reference sequence). The CDR3 sequence is CSARVHRLAEFF. Here the CDR3 DNA reads TGCAGTGCTAGAGTTCATAGACTAGCGGAATTTTTT.

This clonotype was counted between two and nine times. This sequence joins TRBV27 and TRBJ1-1, with D tentatively TRBD1 (6 bases). V was trimmed by 8 bases and J by 0 bases, leaving 16 bases between them. The CDR3 has 15 residues. Germline V gives CDR1 MNHEY, CDR2 SMNVEV (reference sequence). The CDR3 bases are TGTGCCAGCCGGCACGGACAGCTGATGAACACTGAAGCTTTCTTT. It codes for CASRHGQLMNTEAFF.

This clonotype was observed a few times. The chain links TRBV7-3 to TRBJ2-3; D unresolved. The CDR3 length is 16 residues. Germline V gives CDR1 SGHTA, CDR2 FQGTGA. V lost 1 base, J lost 2 bases, and 13 bases lay in between. In DNA form, the CDR3 reads TGTGCCAGCAGCTTAAACCCCGTGGGTAACACAGATACGCAGTATTTT. This encodes CASSLNPVGNTDTQYF.

This clonotype was counted a few times. The J gene is TRBJ2-7, the V gene TRBV20-1, with TRBD1 identical over 7 bases. Germline-derived CDR1 and CDR2 are DFQATT and SNEGSKA (reference sequence). The CDR3 has 14 amino acids. Unmatched junction bases numbered 13, after V lost 6 bases and J lost 5 bases. The CDR3 loop reads CSASAPTGPHEQYF. DNA for the CDR3: TGCAGTGCGAGCGCCCCGACAGGGCCCCACGAGCAGTACTTC.